The T cell receptor (beta chain) described here comes from a study of shared clonotypes between healthy human individuals. Study-wide results and limits: Generally, naive subsets (rather than memory subsets) showed larger estimated richness. Sampling involved blood alone; tissue repertoires likely differ.

V was cut by 3 bases and J by 5 bases, with 13 bases left in between. The length of the CDR3 is 14 residues. CDR1 and CDR2 from the germline V gene are KGHSH and LQKENI. Assay execution took place at the deep level. Only in-frame clones appear in the TCRdb table, and some are missing; sequencing was by immunoSEQ multiplex PCR. The table lists approximately 1.5 million clones, approximately 98.5% of them singletons. Notes on this clone: Its antigen is unknown.

Sequencing was performed on naive CD4+ T cells sorted from blood. Subset of the sample: CD45RA+ positively selected. This TCR derives from a man aged 30 to 39 in good health. The J gene is TRBJ1-1, the V gene TRBV18; no definite D call. CDR3 amino acids: CASSPGQVGTEAFF. DNA of the CDR3: TGTGCCAGCTCACCGGGCCAAGTTGGGACTGAAGCTTTCTTT.